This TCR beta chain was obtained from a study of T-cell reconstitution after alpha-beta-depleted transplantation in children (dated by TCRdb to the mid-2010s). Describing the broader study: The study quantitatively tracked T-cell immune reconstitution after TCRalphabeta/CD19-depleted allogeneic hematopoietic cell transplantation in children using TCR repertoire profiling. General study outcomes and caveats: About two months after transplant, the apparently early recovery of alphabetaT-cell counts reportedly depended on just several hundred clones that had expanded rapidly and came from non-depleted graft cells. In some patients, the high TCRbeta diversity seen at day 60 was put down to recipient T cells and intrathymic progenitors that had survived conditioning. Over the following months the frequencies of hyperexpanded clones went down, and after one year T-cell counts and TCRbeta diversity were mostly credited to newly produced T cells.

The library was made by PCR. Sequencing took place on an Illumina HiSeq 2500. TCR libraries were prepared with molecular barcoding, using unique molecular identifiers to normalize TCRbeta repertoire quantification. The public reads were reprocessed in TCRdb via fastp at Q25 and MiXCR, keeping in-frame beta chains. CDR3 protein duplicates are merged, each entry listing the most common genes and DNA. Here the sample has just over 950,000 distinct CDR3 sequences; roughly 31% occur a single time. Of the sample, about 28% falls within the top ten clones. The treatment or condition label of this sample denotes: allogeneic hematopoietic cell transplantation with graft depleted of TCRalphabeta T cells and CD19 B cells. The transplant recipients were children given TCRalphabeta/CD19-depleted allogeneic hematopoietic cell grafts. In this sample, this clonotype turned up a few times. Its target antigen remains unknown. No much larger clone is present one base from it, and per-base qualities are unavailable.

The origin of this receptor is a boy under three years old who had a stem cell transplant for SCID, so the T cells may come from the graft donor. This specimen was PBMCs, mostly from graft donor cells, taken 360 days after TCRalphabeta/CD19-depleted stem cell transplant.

CDR3 region: CSASRQGKYEKLFF. The sequenced DNA: TGCAGTGCTAGTCGACAGGGAAAGTATGAAAAACTGTTTTTT. Recombination connected TRBV20-1 to TRBJ1-4; 7 central nucleotides agree with TRBD1. For CDR1 and CDR2, the germline V gene (reference sequence) lists DFQATT and SNEGSKA. Spanning cysteine to phenylalanine, the CDR3 consists of 14 amino acids. Only CDR3 DNA remains: 42 bases, in frame from the first base. V loses 3 bases at its end and J loses 6 bases; junction bases beyond the gene matches: 7.